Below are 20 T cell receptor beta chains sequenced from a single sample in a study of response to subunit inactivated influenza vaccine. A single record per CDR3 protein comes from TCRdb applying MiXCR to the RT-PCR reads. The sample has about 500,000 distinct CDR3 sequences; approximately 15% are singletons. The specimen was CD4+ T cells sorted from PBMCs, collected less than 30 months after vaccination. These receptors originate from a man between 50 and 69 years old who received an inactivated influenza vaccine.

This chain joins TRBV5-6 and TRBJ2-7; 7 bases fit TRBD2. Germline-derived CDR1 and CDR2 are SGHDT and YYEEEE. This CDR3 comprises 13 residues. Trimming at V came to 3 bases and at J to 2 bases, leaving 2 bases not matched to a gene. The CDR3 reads CASSWGGTYEQYF. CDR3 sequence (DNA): TGTGCCAGCAGCTGGGGAGGGACCTACGAGCAGTACTTC.

For the CDR3, the DNA is TGTGCCAGCAGTTACTCGCCGGGAGCCAAAAACATTCAGTACTTC. Translating gives CASSYSPGAKNIQYF. The chain joins TRBV6-5 to TRBJ2-4, with no clear D. CDR3 length: 15 amino acids. Germline loops: CDR1 MNHEY, CDR2 SVGAGI. V was clipped by 0 bases and J by 0 bases, with 6 bases between them.

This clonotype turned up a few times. DNA for the CDR3: TGTGCCAGCAGTTACTCAGCCCACGGCTCCTACGAGCAGTACTTC. This encodes CASSYSAHGSYEQYF. The V call is TRBV6-5, the J call TRBJ2-7; D gene ambiguous. In germline, CDR1 is MNHEY, CDR2 SVGAGI. The V gene lost 0 bases and the J gene lost 0 bases, with 9 bases spanning the gap. The CDR3 sequence is 15 residues long.

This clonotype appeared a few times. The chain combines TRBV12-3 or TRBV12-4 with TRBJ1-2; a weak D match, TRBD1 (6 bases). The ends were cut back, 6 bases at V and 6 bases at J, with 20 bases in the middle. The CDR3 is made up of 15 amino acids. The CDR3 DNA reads TGTGCCAGCAGCAATTCGACCGGGACAAAGGATGGCTACACCTTC. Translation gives CASSNSTGTKDGYTF.

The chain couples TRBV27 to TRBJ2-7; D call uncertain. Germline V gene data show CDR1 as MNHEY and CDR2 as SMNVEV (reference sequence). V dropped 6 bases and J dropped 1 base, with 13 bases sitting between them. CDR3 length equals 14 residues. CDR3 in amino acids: CASSQARSSYEQYF. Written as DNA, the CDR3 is TGTGCCAGCAGCCAAGCCAGAAGTTCCTACGAGCAGTACTTC.

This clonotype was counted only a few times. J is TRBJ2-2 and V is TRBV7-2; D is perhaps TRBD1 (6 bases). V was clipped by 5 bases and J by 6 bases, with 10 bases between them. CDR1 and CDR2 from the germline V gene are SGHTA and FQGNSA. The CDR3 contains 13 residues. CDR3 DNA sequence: TGTGCCAGCAGCACCGGGACATCCGGGGAGCTGTTTTTT. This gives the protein CASSTGTSGELFF. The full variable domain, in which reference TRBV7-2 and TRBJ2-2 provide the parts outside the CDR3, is GAGVSQSPSNKVTEKGKDVELRCDPISGHTALYWYRQSLGQGLEFLIYFQGNSAPDKSGLPSDRFSAERTGGSVSTLTIQRTQQEDSAVYLCASSTGTSGELFFGEGSRLTVL.

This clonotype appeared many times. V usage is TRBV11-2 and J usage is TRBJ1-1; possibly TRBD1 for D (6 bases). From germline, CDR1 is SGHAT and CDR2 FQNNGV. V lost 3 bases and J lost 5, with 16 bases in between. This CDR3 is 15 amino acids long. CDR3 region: CASSLLTTGRTEAFF. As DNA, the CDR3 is TGTGCCAGCAGCTTGCTAACCACAGGGCGAACTGAAGCTTTCTTT.

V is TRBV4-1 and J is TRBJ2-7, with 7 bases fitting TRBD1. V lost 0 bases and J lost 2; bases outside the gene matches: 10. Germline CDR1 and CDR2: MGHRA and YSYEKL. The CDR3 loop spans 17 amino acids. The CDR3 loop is CASSQDHFTGAAYEQYF. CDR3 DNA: TGCGCCAGCAGCCAAGATCATTTTACAGGGGCAGCCTACGAGCAGTACTTC.

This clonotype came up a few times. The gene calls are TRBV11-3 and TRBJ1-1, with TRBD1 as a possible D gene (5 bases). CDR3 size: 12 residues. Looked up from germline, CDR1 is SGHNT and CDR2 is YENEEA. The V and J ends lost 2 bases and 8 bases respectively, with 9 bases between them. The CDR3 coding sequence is TGTGCCAGCAGCTTATTCCAGGGCGAAGCTTTCTTT. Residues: CASSLFQGEAFF.

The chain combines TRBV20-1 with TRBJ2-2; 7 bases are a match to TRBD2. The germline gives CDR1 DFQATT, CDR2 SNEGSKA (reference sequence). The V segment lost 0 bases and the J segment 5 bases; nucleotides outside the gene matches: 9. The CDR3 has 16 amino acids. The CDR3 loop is CSAREGGRGGTGELFF. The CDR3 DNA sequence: TGCAGTGCTAGAGAAGGTGGGAGGGGAGGAACCGGGGAGCTGTTTTTT.

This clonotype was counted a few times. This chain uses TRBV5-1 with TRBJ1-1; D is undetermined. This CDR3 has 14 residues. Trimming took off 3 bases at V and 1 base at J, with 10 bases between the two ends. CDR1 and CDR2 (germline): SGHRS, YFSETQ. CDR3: CASSWNTENTEAFF. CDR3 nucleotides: TGCGCCAGCAGCTGGAATACAGAGAACACTGAAGCTTTCTTT.

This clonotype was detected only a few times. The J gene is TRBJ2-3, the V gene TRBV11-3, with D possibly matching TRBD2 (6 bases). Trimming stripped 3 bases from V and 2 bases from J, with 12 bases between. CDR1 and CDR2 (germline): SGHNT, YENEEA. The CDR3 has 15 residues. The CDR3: CASSFAGRPTDTQYF. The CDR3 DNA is TGTGCCAGCAGCTTCGCGGGGAGACCCACAGATACGCAGTATTTT. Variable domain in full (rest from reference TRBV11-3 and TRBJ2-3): EAGVVQSPRYKIIEKKQPVAFWCNPISGHNTLYWYLQNLGQGPELLIRYENEEAVDDSQLPKDRFSAERLKGVDSTLKIQPAELGDSAVYLCASSFAGRPTDTQYFGPGTRLTVL.

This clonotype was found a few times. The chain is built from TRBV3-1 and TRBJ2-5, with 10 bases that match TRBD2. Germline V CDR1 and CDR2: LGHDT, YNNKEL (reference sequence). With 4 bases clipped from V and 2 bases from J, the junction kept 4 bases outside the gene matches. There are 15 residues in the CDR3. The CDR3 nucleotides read TGTGCCAGCAGCCCCCTAGCGGGGGTACAAGAGACCCAGTACTTC. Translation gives CASSPLAGVQETQYF.

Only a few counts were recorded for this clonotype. The CDR3 region is CASSGLAGVLETQYF. CDR3 coding DNA: TGTGCCAGCTCTGGACTAGCGGGAGTGTTGGAGACCCAGTACTTC. The V and J genes are TRBV27 and TRBJ2-5; 13 bases match TRBD2. There are 15 residues in the CDR3. V trimming: 8 bases; J trimming: 5 bases; junction bases outside the gene matches: 8. CDR1 is MNHEY, CDR2 SMNVEV, per germline (reference sequence).

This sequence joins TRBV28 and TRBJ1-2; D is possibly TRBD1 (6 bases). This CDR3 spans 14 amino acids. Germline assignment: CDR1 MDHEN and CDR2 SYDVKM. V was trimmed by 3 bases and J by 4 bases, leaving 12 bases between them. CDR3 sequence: CASSLGRTVYGYTF. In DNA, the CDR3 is TGTGCCAGCAGTTTGGGACGGACAGTCTATGGCTACACCTTC.

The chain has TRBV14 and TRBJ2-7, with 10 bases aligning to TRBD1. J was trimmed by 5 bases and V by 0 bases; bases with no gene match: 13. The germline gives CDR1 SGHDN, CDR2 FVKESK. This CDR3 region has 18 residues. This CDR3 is CASSQERTIGDRGHEQYF. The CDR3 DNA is TGTGCCAGCAGCCAAGAACGGACTATCGGGGACAGGGGCCACGAGCAGTACTTC.

The CDR3 sequence: CASSEGDRQETQYF. CDR3 DNA sequence: TGCGCCAGCAGTGAGGGGGACAGACAAGAGACCCAGTACTTC. The chain is built from TRBV10-1 and TRBJ2-5; TRBD1 matches at 7 bases. Trimming at V came to 2 bases and at J to 2 bases, leaving 2 bases not matched to a gene. Per the germline V gene, CDR1 is WNHNN and CDR2 is SYGVQD (reference sequence). The CDR3 contains 14 residues.

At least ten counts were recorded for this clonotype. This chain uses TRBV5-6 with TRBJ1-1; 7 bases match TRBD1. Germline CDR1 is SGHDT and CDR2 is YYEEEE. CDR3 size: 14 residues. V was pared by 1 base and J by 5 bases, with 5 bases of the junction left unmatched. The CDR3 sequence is CASSLTGEGTEAFF. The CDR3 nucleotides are TGTGCCAGCAGCTTGACAGGGGAGGGGACTGAAGCTTTCTTT.

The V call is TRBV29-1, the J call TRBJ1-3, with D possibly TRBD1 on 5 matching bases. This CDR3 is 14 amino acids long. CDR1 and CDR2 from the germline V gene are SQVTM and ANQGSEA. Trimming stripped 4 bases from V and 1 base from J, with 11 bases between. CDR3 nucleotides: TGCAGCGTTGTGCTCGACAGTTCTGGAAACACCATATATTTT. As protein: CSVVLDSSGNTIYF.

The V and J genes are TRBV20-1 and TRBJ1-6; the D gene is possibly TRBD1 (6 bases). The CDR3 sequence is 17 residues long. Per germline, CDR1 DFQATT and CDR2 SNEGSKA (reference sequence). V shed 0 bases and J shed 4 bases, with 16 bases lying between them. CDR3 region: CSARDMGHQGYNSPLHF. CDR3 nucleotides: TGCAGTGCTAGAGATATGGGACATCAAGGTTATAATTCACCCCTCCACTTT.